Listed here are 2 T cell receptor beta chains from one sample, sequenced in a study of chemoradiotherapy in HPV16-positive cancers (dated by TCRdb to between 2020 and 2023). The library was built by means of the immunoSEQ multiplex PCR assay. Held by TCRdb, this immuneACCESS table contains in-frame sequences only and omits some clones. Under half of the omission traces to an unresolved V gene where checked; the cause of the rest is unknown. The table for this sample lists thousands of clones; about nine tenths of them were counted only once. 2% to 2.5% of the sample goes to the ten largest clones. This material consisted of blood, taken from a patient who underwent chemoradiotherapy. These receptors came from a human donor with HPV-associated anogenital cancer.

This clone was counted a single time. The gene calls are TRBV11-3 and TRBJ2-7; either TRBD1 or TRBD2 may fit D (5 bases each). This CDR3 contains 14 residues. Trimming took off 3 bases at V and 5 bases at J, with 14 bases between the two ends. CDR1 is SGHNT, CDR2 YENEEA, per germline. CDR3 in amino acids: CASSLGTLRNEQYF. CDR3 sequence (DNA): TGTGCCAGCAGCTTGGGGACCCTAAGGAACGAGCAGTACTTC.

The V gene is TRBV4-3, the J gene TRBJ1-3; D not certain. V was clipped by 2 bases and J by 1 base, with 15 bases between them. Germline CDR1 reads LGHNA; CDR2 reads YSLEER. There are 17 residues in the CDR3. CDR3 sequence: CASSQRVGGRSGNTIYF. CDR3 nucleotides: TGCGCCAGCAGCCAAAGGGTGGGCGGCCGTTCTGGAAACACCATATATTTT.